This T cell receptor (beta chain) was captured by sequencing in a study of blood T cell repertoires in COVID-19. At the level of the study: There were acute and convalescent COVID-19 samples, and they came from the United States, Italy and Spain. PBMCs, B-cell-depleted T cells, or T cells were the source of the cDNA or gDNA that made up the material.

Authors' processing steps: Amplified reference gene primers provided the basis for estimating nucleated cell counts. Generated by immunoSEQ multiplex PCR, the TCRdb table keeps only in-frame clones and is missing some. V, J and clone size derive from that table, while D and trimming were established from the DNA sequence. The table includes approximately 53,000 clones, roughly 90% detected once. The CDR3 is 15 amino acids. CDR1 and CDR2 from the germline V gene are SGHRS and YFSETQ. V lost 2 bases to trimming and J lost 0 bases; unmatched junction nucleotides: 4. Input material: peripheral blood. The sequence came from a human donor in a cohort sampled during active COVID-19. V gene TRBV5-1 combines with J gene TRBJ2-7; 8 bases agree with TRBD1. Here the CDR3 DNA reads TGCGCCAGCAGCTTACGACAGGGGACCTCCTACGAGCAGTACTTC. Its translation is CASSLRQGTSYEQYF.